This T cell receptor (beta chain) is from a study of T cell changes during pregnancy in multiple sclerosis (dated 2019 in TCRdb). In the study overall: The study examined how the T cell repertoire changed over the course of pregnancy in women with multiple sclerosis.

On this clone: Its antigen is currently not known. There are no base qualities to consult, and no much larger clone falls within one base.

Library preparation was by the immunoSEQ multiplex PCR assay. Drawn from immuneACCESS, this table holds only the in-frame rearrangements with V and J called that TCRdb kept. Clones are partly lost; checked studies trace under half to an unresolved V gene and leave the rest unexplained. Counted in this sample were approximately 30,000 clones; around 92% of them appeared once. 3% to 5% of the sample is held by the ten biggest clonotypes. Reading the germline V gene (reference sequence) gives CDR1 SEHNR and CDR2 FQNEAQ. The CDR3, from cysteine to phenylalanine, totals 17 residues. The retained sequence is limited to the CDR3, 51 bases, with the frame set at the first base. V is cut by 4 bases and J by 3 bases, and the space between the germline ends is 21 bases.

The material sequenced was CD8+ T cells from peripheral blood mononuclear cells, taken in the second trimester of pregnancy. Recombination joined TRBV7-9 with TRBJ1-2; TRBD1 is possibly the D segment (6 matching bases). The sequence derives from a female donor in good health, enrolled as a control in a pregnancy study. The bases read TGTGCCAGCAGCTCCAATTTACAGGGCCTTACTTACTATGGCTACACCTTC. Its protein reads: CASSSNLQGLTYYGYTF.